This TCR beta chain is from a study of T cell repertoires in cytomegalovirus infection. Background on the study: Both recently identified HLA-C-restricted and well-studied HLA-B-restricted CMV epitopes were used in the study. Study-wide results and caveats: Ex vivo, HLA-C-restricted CMV-specific TCR beta clonotypes prevailed over the rest of the response.

With respect to this clonotype: Its antigen remains unknown.

TCRdb itself ran the reads through MiXCR, one entry per CDR3 protein. The table records about 340,000 distinct CDR3 sequences, about 28% of them present only once. The CDR3 has 13 residues. Looked up from germline, CDR1 is SEHNR and CDR2 is FQNEAQ (reference sequence). V was pared by 4 bases and J by 7 bases, with 7 bases of the junction left unmatched. This clonotype originated in a human donor in good health (CMV status not recorded). Some clones in this sample may be carry-over from other donors' samples. Sequencing used cultured PBMCs, obtained from culture after CMV antigen stimulation. This chain joins TRBV7-9 and TRBJ2-7; 7 nucleotides align to TRBD2. CDR3 sequence (DNA): TGTGCCAGCAGCTCGGGGGGTGAGAGGGAGCAGTACTTC. It is translated as CASSSGGEREQYF.